This T cell receptor beta chain was captured in a study of T cell responses to AZD1222 COVID-19 vaccine. Study-wide results and limits: Among the donors, most were white British and more were female, and clonal diversity was possibly underestimated. Seropositive AZD1222 recipients at baseline numbered only five or six. Epitopes outside B.1.351 and B.1.1.7 mutated regions reportedly drew nearly half of spike TCRs.

Sequencing was performed with immunoSEQ multiplex PCR; in TCRdb, only in-frame clones are kept and a portion is missing. The table includes some 120,000 clones, roughly 88% detected once. This clone was observed a handful of times. Its antigen is unknown. Looked up from germline, CDR1 is KGHSH and CDR2 is LQKENI. CDR3 length: 12 amino acids. V dropped 3 bases and J dropped 6 bases, with 8 bases sitting between them. Sample: peripheral blood, taken on day 0 of AZD1222 vaccination. The chain has TRBV18 and TRBJ1-2; D is perhaps TRBD1 (6 bases). This receptor was obtained from an adult in good health. CDR3 nucleotides: TGTGCCAGCTCACCGGGGGCGGATGGCTACACCTTC. Its protein is CASSPGADGYTF. Full variable domain (remainder filled in from reference TRBV18 and TRBJ1-2): NAGVMQNPRHLVRRRGQEARLRCSPMKGHSHVYWYRQLPEEGLKFMVYLQKENIIDESGMPKERFSAEFPKEGPSILRIQQVVRGDSAAYFCASSPGADGYTFGSGTRLTVV.